This T cell receptor beta chain came from a study of T cell clones after liver transplantation. Measured with immunoSEQ multiplex PCR; TCRdb has only the in-frame clones, and not every one. The table lists around 9,700 clones, approximately 80% of them singletons. The CDR3 sequence is 18 residues long. Germline CDR1 is LGHNT and CDR2 is FRNRAP. V was pared by 0 bases and J by 8 bases, with 19 bases of the junction left unmatched. The rearrangement links TRBV12-5 to TRBJ2-7, with TRBD1 matching over 7 bases. The TCR originated in a human patient who received a liver transplant. The graft donor may be the source of some T cells. Specimen: CD8+ T cells from blood, collected at the 22-month timepoint. In DNA, the CDR3 is TGTGCTAGTGGTTTGGTCGGCGAATCAACGGGACAGTCAGAGAAGCAGTACTTC. Translated, it gives CASGLVGESTGQSEKQYF.